One TCR beta chain is described in this entry. Generated by immunoSEQ multiplex PCR, the TCRdb table keeps only in-frame clones and is missing some. The repertoire holds around 50,000 clones, with roughly 89% as singletons. Described time point: baseline, week 1 (first vaccination visit). Sample treatment: pre-vaccination baseline after standard-of-care therapy. The data were obtained in a study of a mutant IDH1 vaccine in newly diagnosed glioma. The source of this sequence is a man aged 40-49 years with glioma. The source was PBMCs, collected from a glioma patient treated with radiotherapy, temozolomide or both.

CDR3: CASSTDRLAVGKQFF. CDR3 in DNA: TGTGCCAGCAGCACCGACCGCCTGGCTGTGGGGAAGCAGTTCTTC. The chain carries TRBV7-9 and TRBJ2-1; D is unclear. Germline V CDR1 and CDR2: SEHNR, FQNEAQ (reference sequence). The CDR3 has 15 amino acids. Trimming stripped 5 bases from V and 11 bases from J, with 22 bases between.